This T cell receptor (beta chain) came from a study of glioma-infiltrating T cells. Study-level background: Around 1 million peripheral T cells were targeted at 4.5- to 10-fold coverage. Study results and limitations: A blood CDR3 motif signature was depleted in highly divergent patients.

Amplification of TCR alpha and beta CDR3 regions from RNA used iRepertoire nested multiplex PCR. TCRdb re-derived calls from the multiplex PCR reads in MiXCR, one entry per CDR3 protein. The table shows about 400,000 distinct CDR3 sequences, with roughly two fifths occurring only once. There are a few counts of this clonotype. Antigen unknown. This CDR3 comprises 17 residues. Trimming pared 1 base from V and 6 bases from J, leaving 20 bases between. CDR1 is MDHEN and CDR2 is SYDVKM in the germline V gene. Material: glioma tissue, nonneoplastic brain tissue, or PBMCs (not recorded which). This rearrangement joins TRBV28 to TRBJ2-3, with a weak D call TRBD2 (5 bases). The clonotype was recovered from a human donor with low-grade glioma or glioblastoma, undergoing nonglioma brain surgery, or in good health (not recorded which). The CDR3 reads CASSLSSSDDPRDTQYF. In DNA, the CDR3 is TGTGCCAGCAGTTTATCGAGTAGCGACGACCCTAGGGATACGCAGTATTTT.